This T cell receptor (beta chain) was recovered during a study of shared clonotypes between healthy human individuals. Produced via immunoSEQ multiplex PCR; TCRdb's table is partial and in-frame only. The table records 100,000 to 120,000 clones, more than 65% of them present only once. Donors comprised only Caucasian adults living in Nashville, Tennessee. Study-wide results and limits: Of the naive CD4 clonotypes, roughly 5.2% were shared across several donors. Rarefaction analysis demonstrated incomplete sorted-subset sequencing notwithstanding large depth.

Worth noting for this clone: The target antigen is unknown.

Germline CDR1 and CDR2: MNHNS and SASEGT. The CDR3 is made up of 14 amino acids. Trimming pared 0 bases from V and 1 base from J, leaving 7 bases between. The sequenced material came from memory CD8+ T cells sorted from blood. This sample's subset: CD45RO+ cells pooled with CCR7-negative TemRA cells. This chain links TRBV6-1 with TRBJ2-7; D call uncertain. This sequence originates from a woman between 25 and 40 years old in good health. The CDR3 here is CASSEAHESYEQYF. CDR3 coding DNA: TGTGCCAGCAGTGAAGCCCACGAATCCTACGAGCAGTACTTC.